The rows below give T cell receptor beta chains drawn from one sample of a study of blood T cell repertoires in COVID-19. Some clones are missing from TCRdb's copy, which holds only in-frame ones; the method was immunoSEQ multiplex PCR. The data contain approximately 40,000 clones, just under 80% of them singletons. Input material: peripheral blood. The receptors stem from a man aged 80 or over with active or convalescent COVID-19. Each CDR3 is given with its conserved first and last residue. The order of the fields is clone size, D gene, V gene, J gene, CDR3 DNA, CDR3 protein. The D gene is left open where the match is weak. Part of the rows lack a size; the others show once, few, many or a class for expanded clones.

size: .; D: TRBD2; V: TRBV6-4; J: TRBJ2-3; DNA: TGTGCCAGCAGTGCCGTAGCGGGGAGCACAGATACGCAGTATTTT; CDR3: CASSAVAGSTDTQYF
size: .; D: .; V: TRBV21-1; J: TRBJ1-4; DNA: TGTGCCAGCAGGAGGGGCGGAGGAGGGGAAAAACTGTTTTTT; CDR3: CASRRGGGGEKLFF
size: .; D: .; V: TRBV19; J: TRBJ1-4; DNA: TGTGCCACCGCCGACAGGTCTAAGCTTCTCGCTAATGAAAAACTGTTTTTT; CDR3: CATADRSKLLANEKLFF
size: .; D: .; V: TRBV15; J: TRBJ1-1; DNA: TGTGCCACCACCTTAATGGGGGACACCCCTAGCCGGAACACTGAAGCTTTCTTT; CDR3: CATTLMGDTPSRNTEAFF
size: few; D: TRBD2; V: TRBV6-6; J: TRBJ2-1; DNA: TGTGCCAGCAGCTCCGGGACTAGTTCCAATGAGCAGTTCTTC; CDR3: CASSSGTSSNEQFF
size: few; D: .; V: TRBV9; J: TRBJ2-2; DNA: TGTGCCAGCAGCCCCCGGGGGACCGGGGAGCTGTTTTTT; CDR3: CASSPRGTGELFF
size: once; D: .; V: TRBV7-9; J: TRBJ1-5; DNA: TGTGCCAGCAGCTTGGAGGGGAGAAGCAATCAGCCCCAGCATTTT; CDR3: CASSLEGRSNQPQHF
size: .; D: .; V: TRBV2; J: TRBJ2-7; DNA: TGTGCCAGCAGTGAAGACTTACAGGGCCACGAGCAGTACTTC; CDR3: CASSEDLQGHEQYF
size: .; D: .; V: TRBV4-1; J: TRBJ1-1; DNA: TGCGCCAGCAGCCTCGGACAGAGTTTGAACACTGAAGCTTTCTTT; CDR3: CASSLGQSLNTEAFF
size: .; D: .; V: TRBV19; J: TRBJ1-5; DNA: TGTGCCAGTAAAGGGACACAATATCAGCCCCAGCATTTT; CDR3: CASKGTQYQPQHF
size: few; D: .; V: TRBV7-9; J: TRBJ2-1; DNA: TGTGCCAGCAGCTCATTCAGGGGTGCCTACAATGAGCAGTTCTTC; CDR3: CASSSFRGAYNEQFF
size: .; D: TRBD1; V: TRBV19; J: TRBJ1-3; DNA: TGTGCCAGTAGTATTCGGCCCGGGACAGGAGGAAACACCATATATTTT; CDR3: CASSIRPGTGGNTIYF
size: .; D: TRBD2; V: TRBV3-1/TRBV3-2; J: TRBJ2-2; DNA: TGTGCCAGCAGCCCGCTGTGGATGATCAGCGGGGGGAGCACCGGGGAGCTGTTTTTT; CDR3: CASSPLWMISGGSTGELFF
size: .; D: TRBD2; V: TRBV3-1/TRBV3-2; J: TRBJ2-1; DNA: TGTGCCAGCAGCCGGACTAGCGGGAGGGCGGATGAGCAGTTCTTC; CDR3: CASSRTSGRADEQFF
size: .; D: .; V: TRBV7-7; J: TRBJ2-2; DNA: TGTGCTAGCGCCCCCTCCTGGGGGCGGAACACCGGGGAGCTGTTTTTT; CDR3: CASAPSWGRNTGELFF
size: .; D: .; V: TRBV6-5; J: TRBJ1-4; DNA: TGTGCCAGCAGTTCTCAGGGCAGGGCTAATGAAAAACTGTTTTTT; CDR3: CASSSQGRANEKLFF
size: .; D: TRBD2; V: TRBV7-2; J: TRBJ2-3; DNA: TGTGCCAGCAGCTTAGAACGGACTAGCGGGAATACAGATACGCAGTATTTT; CDR3: CASSLERTSGNTDTQYF
size: .; D: .; V: TRBV4-1; J: TRBJ2-1; DNA: TGCGCCAGCAGCCAAGGTTTTGCGACAAACTCCTACAATGAGCAGTTCTTC; CDR3: CASSQGFATNSYNEQFF
size: .; D: .; V: TRBV3-1/TRBV3-2; J: TRBJ1-1; DNA: TGTGCCAGCAGCCGTTCAGACAGACAGAACACTGAAGCTTTCTTT; CDR3: CASSRSDRQNTEAFF
size: .; D: .; V: TRBV4-2; J: TRBJ1-4; DNA: TGTGCCAGCAGCGACCGGGAAGTAACTAATGAAAAACTGTTTTTT; CDR3: CASSDREVTNEKLFF
size: once; D: TRBD2; V: TRBV27; J: TRBJ2-1; DNA: TGTGCCAGCAGAGCGGGAACCTCCTACAATGAGCAGTTCTTC; CDR3: CASRAGTSYNEQFF
size: .; D: TRBD2; V: TRBV3-1/TRBV3-2; J: TRBJ2-1; DNA: TGTGCCAGCAGTCCCGGGACTAGCGGGAACAATGAGCAGTTCTTC; CDR3: CASSPGTSGNNEQFF
size: .; D: .; V: TRBV9; J: TRBJ1-3; DNA: TGTGCCAGCAGCAGCCTCACCGGGGGAAACTCTGGAAACACCATATATTTT; CDR3: CASSSLTGGNSGNTIYF
size: few; D: TRBD1; V: TRBV29-1; J: TRBJ1-5; DNA: TGCAGCGTTTGGACAGGGGGCAATCAGCCCCAGCATTTT; CDR3: CSVWTGGNQPQHF
size: few; D: TRBD1; V: TRBV24-1; J: TRBJ1-2; DNA: TGTGCCACCAGTGAAGGACAGGGGATAAGAGGCTACACCTTC; CDR3: CATSEGQGIRGYTF
size: once; D: .; V: TRBV5-1; J: TRBJ2-1; DNA: TGCGCCAGCAGCTTGACTAGTCAAAATGAGCAGTTCTTC; CDR3: CASSLTSQNEQFF
size: .; D: .; V: TRBV27; J: TRBJ2-2; DNA: TGTGCCAGCAGTTTATCCCGAAGAGGGACCGGGGAGCTGTTTTTT; CDR3: CASSLSRRGTGELFF
size: .; D: TRBD1; V: TRBV9; J: TRBJ1-1; DNA: TGTGCCAGCAGCGTAGAGGCAGGGGGGACTGAAGCTTTCTTT; CDR3: CASSVEAGGTEAFF
size: .; D: TRBD2; V: TRBV9; J: TRBJ2-1; DNA: TGTGCCAGCAGCGGTAGCGGGGGCACTTGGGATGAGCAGTTCTTC; CDR3: CASSGSGGTWDEQFF
size: .; D: .; V: TRBV5-4; J: TRBJ2-1; DNA: TGTGCCAGCAGCTCGATGGAGCTAGGTAGGGGTGAGCAGTTCTTC; CDR3: CASSSMELGRGEQFF
size: .; D: .; V: TRBV2; J: TRBJ1-2; DNA: TGTGCCAGCAGGACAATGGACAGTTCTAACTATGGCTACACCTTC; CDR3: CASRTMDSSNYGYTF
size: .; D: TRBD1; V: TRBV2; J: TRBJ2-5; DNA: TGTGCCAGTAACAGGGGTGAGGGAGAGACCCAGTACTTC; CDR3: CASNRGEGETQYF
size: .; D: TRBD1; V: TRBV28; J: TRBJ1-6; DNA: TGTGCCAGCAGTATGGAACAGGGGATGAGCAATTCACCCCTCCACTTT; CDR3: CASSMEQGMSNSPLHF
size: .; D: TRBD1; V: TRBV13; J: TRBJ2-2; DNA: TGTGCCAGCAGCTTGGGCCGGGACAGGGCTAACACCGGGGAGCTGTTTTTT; CDR3: CASSLGRDRANTGELFF
size: once; D: .; V: TRBV6-5; J: TRBJ1-6; DNA: TGTGCCAGCAGGCCAGGGCGATCAAATTCACCCCTCCACTTT; CDR3: CASRPGRSNSPLHF
size: .; D: TRBD2; V: TRBV7-9; J: TRBJ2-3; DNA: TGTGCCAGCAGCTTACTAGCGGGAGGAGAAGGCACAGATACGCAGTATTTT; CDR3: CASSLLAGGEGTDTQYF
size: .; D: TRBD1; V: TRBV12-3/TRBV12-4; J: TRBJ2-5; DNA: TGTGCCAGCAGCCAGGGGGTCCAAGAGACCCAGTACTTC; CDR3: CASSQGVQETQYF